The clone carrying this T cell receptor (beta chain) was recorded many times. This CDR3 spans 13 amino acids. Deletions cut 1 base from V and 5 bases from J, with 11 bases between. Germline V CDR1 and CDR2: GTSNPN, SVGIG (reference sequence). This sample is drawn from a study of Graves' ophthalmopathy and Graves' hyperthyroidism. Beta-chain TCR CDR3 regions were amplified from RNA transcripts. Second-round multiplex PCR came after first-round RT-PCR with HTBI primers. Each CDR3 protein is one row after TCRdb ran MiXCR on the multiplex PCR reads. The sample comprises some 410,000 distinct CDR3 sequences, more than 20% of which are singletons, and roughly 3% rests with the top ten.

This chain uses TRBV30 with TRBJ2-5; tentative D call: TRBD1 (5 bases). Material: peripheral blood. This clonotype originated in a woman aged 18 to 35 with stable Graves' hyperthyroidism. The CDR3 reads CAWSGGRRETQYF. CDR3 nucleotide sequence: TGTGCCTGGAGTGGGGGCAGGCGCGAGACCCAGTACTTC.